Listed below are T cell receptor beta chains from one sample, sequenced in a study of tumor-infiltrating lymphocytes in glioblastoma multiforme. TCRdb redid the calling of the multiplex PCR reads with MiXCR, one entry per CDR3 protein. The sample holds roughly 15,000 distinct CDR3 sequences, around 70% seen once. Sequencing was done on a sample of brain tumor tissue. The receptor source for this set is a male donor with glioblastoma. CDR3s include the opening cysteine and the closing phenylalanine or tryptophan. Fields, in order: D gene, V gene, clone size, J gene, CDR3 protein, CDR3 DNA. A D gene is named only where the DNA matches it firmly. Size is omitted from some rows. Given values are once, few, many or a class for expanded clones.

NA	TRBV20-1	NA	TRBJ2-7	CSARDLEAGEQYF	TGCAGTGCTAGGGACCTTGAGGCGGGAGAGCAGTACTTC
TRBD2	TRBV6-5	few	TRBJ2-7	CASSIRIAGGITYEQYF	TGTGCCAGCAGTATTCGGATAGCGGGAGGTATCACCTACGAGCAGTACTTC
NA	TRBV12-3/TRBV12-4	NA	TRBJ2-3	CASSNTDTQYF	TGTGCCAGCAGTAACACAGATACGCAGTATTTT
NA	TRBV20-1	many	TRBJ1-1	CSARAPNTEAFF	TGCAGTGCTAGGGCCCCAAACACTGAAGCTTTCTTT
NA	TRBV12-3/TRBV12-4	NA	TRBJ1-1	CASSPPEGRTEAFF	TGTGCCAGCAGTCCACCGGAGGGGAGGACTGAAGCTTTCTTT
NA	TRBV6-6	NA	TRBJ2-7	CASSPRRGYEQYF	TGTGCCAGCAGTCCACGTAGAGGGTACGAGCAGTACTTC
NA	TRBV11-2	NA	TRBJ2-2	CASSLPLLAAGTGELFF	TGTGCCAGCAGCTTACCCCTGTTGGCGGCGGGCACCGGGGAGCTGTTTTTT
NA	TRBV6-5	NA	TRBJ1-2	CATFQGANYGYTF	TGTGCCACATTCCAAGGGGCAAACTATGGCTACACCTTC
NA	TRBV11-2	NA	TRBJ2-1	CVSSLALLRVNEQFF	TGTGTCAGCAGCTTAGCTCTCCTCAGGGTCAATGAGCAGTTCTTC
TRBD1	TRBV20-1	NA	TRBJ2-1	CNARGLHEQFF	TGCAATGCTAGGGGGCTCCATGAGCAGTTCTTC
TRBD2	TRBV6-2/TRBV6-3	once	TRBJ2-7	CASSYRLAGSDEQYF	TGTGCCAGCAGTTACAGGTTAGCGGGAAGCGACGAGCAGTACTTC
NA	TRBV10-2	once	TRBJ2-3	CASSEAGADTQYF	TGCGCCAGCAGTGAGGCCGGGGCAGATACGCAGTATTTT
TRBD1	TRBV11-2	NA	TRBJ1-2	CASNSTGGGYGYTF	TGTGCCAGCAACTCGACAGGGGGCGGCTATGGCTACACCTTC
NA	TRBV12-3/TRBV12-4	NA	TRBJ1-6	CTSSPFRRSSLHF	TGTACCAGTAGCCCCTTCAGGAGGTCATCCCTCCACTTT
NA	TRBV6-5	NA	TRBJ2-7	CASSYSTPSEQYF	TGTGCCAGCAGTTACTCGACCCCGAGCGAGCAGTACTTC
NA	TRBV29-1	NA	TRBJ2-3	CSVTGTRTDSQYF	TGCAGCGTAACCGGGACTCGCACAGATTCACAGTATTTT
NA	TRBV11-2	NA	TRBJ2-7	CATSTSLVGNSYEQYF	TGTGCCACATCGACGAGTTTAGTGGGAAACTCCTACGAGCAGTACTTC
TRBD1	TRBV11-2	NA	TRBJ1-2	CSGGEDRVRGYTF	TGTTCCGGCGGGGAGGACAGGGTCCGAGGCTACACCTTC
NA	TRBV4-1	NA	TRBJ2-7	CASSGTSPYEQYF	TGCGCCAGCAGCGGGACTTCTCCCTACGAGCAGTACTTC
NA	TRBV7-9	once	TRBJ2-7	CASSLAGSGEQCF	TGTGCCAGCAGCTTAGCGGGCAGCGGCGAGCAATGCTTC
NA	TRBV11-2	NA	TRBJ2-1	CANSSDRGGEQFF	TGTGCCAACAGCTCAGATAGGGGGGGTGAGCAGTTCTTC
NA	TRBV11-2	NA	TRBJ2-1	CASSFGYNEQFF	TGTGCCAGCAGCTTCGGCTACAATGAGCAGTTCTTC
NA	TRBV11-2	NA	TRBJ2-1	CASSYRPHNEQFF	TGTGCCAGCAGCTATAGACCTCACAATGAGCAGTTCTTC
NA	TRBV6-1	NA	TRBJ1-5	CASKGAQGYNQPQRF	TGTGCCAGCAAAGGCGCACAGGGCTACAATCAGCCCCAGCGTTTT
NA	TRBV20-1	once	TRBJ1-5	CSATDISGGGQVSRDTDTQHF	TGCAGTGCTACTGACATTAGCGGGGGCGGCCAAGTTTCACGGGACACGGATACGCAGCATTTT
NA	TRBV20-1	NA	TRBJ2-5	CSASFRGSIGGTQYF	TGCAGTGCTAGCTTTAGAGGGAGTATTGGTGGGACCCAGTACTTC
NA	TRBV11-2	NA	TRBJ1-1	CASSPSRLGNTEAFF	TGTGCCAGCAGCCCGTCAAGACTGGGGAACACTGAAGCTTTCTTT
NA	TRBV20-1	once	TRBJ2-3	CNASRMLDWEDTRYF	TGCAATGCTAGTCGAATGCTAGATTGGGAAGATACGCGGTATTTT
NA	TRBV19	once	TRBJ2-5	CASSMMGRTQYF	TGTGCCAGTAGTATGATGGGGCGGACCCAGTACTTC
NA	TRBV20-1	NA	TRBJ2-7	CSTRGQGSVSSYEQYF	TGCAGTACTAGAGGTCAGGGCTCGGTCAGCTCCTACGAGCAGTACTTC
NA	TRBV28	NA	TRBJ1-1	CASSPYGGGFGTEGFF	TGTGCCAGCAGCCCATATGGGGGGGGCTTTGGCACTGAAGGTTTCTTT
NA	TRBV6-2/TRBV6-3	once	TRBJ2-7	CASSYILGEQYF	TGTGCCAGCAGTTACATTTTGGGCGAGCAGTACTTC
TRBD1	TRBV29-1	once	TRBJ2-7	CSGGQGNYEQYF	TGCAGCGGGGGACAGGGTAACTACGAGCAGTACTTC
NA	TRBV11-2	NA	TRBJ2-1	CASSFSQGLNEQFF	TGTGCCAGCAGCTTTAGTCAGGGACTCAATGAGCAGTTCTTC
TRBD1	TRBV6-6	once	TRBJ2-4	CASSYSKGQGARAKNIQYF	TGTGCCAGCAGTTACTCGAAGGGACAGGGGGCGCGGGCCAAAAACATTCAGTACTTC
NA	TRBV11-1	NA	TRBJ1-2	CASSLGAVDYGYTF	TGTGCCAGCAGCTTAGGGGCGGTGGACTATGGCTACACCTTC
NA	TRBV5-1	NA	TRBJ2-1	CASSLVPPYSYNEQFF	TGCGCCAGCAGCTTGGTACCCCCTTACTCCTACAATGAGCAGTTCTTC
NA	TRBV20-1	NA	TRBJ2-5	CSTSFGGSISGAQYF	TGCAGTACTAGCTTTGGGGGGAGTATTAGTGGGGCCCAGTACTTC
NA	TRBV20-1	NA	TRBJ2-5	CSARERTESGTQYF	TGCAGTGCTAGAGAAAGGACGGAGTCAGGGACCCAGTACTTC
NA	TRBV20-1	NA	TRBJ1-5	CSARYMDSVLNRPQHF	TGCAGTGCTAGATATATGGACAGTGTTCTCAATCGGCCCCAGCATTTT
TRBD2	TRBV20-1	NA	TRBJ2-7	CSARDIDWEGYEQYF	TGCAGTGCTAGAGATATCGACTGGGAGGGATACGAGCAGTACTTC
NA	TRBV7-9	NA	TRBJ1-2	CASGDTAYGYTF	TGTGCCAGCGGCGATACTGCCTATGGCTACACCTTC
NA	TRBV11-3	NA	TRBJ2-1	CASCSWGECEQFF	TGTGCCAGCTGCTCGTGGGGGGAGTGTGAGCAGTTCTTC
NA	TRBV11-2	NA	TRBJ1-1	CAGSLELNTEAFF	TGTGCCGGCAGCTTAGAACTGAACACTGAAGCCTTCTTC
NA	TRBV11-2	NA	TRBJ2-2	CASSSRVQGQNTGSCF	TGTGCCAGCAGCTCGAGGGTTCAGGGTCAGAACACCGGTAGCTGTTTT
TRBD2	TRBV20-1	NA	TRBJ2-1	CGANRLGLAGMNEQFF	TGCGGTGCTAATCGACTGGGACTAGCGGGAATGAATGAGCAGTTCTTC
TRBD1	TRBV20-1	NA	TRBJ1-5	CSANRGRGPQHF	TGCAGTGCTAACAGGGGGCGCGGGCCCCAGCATTTT
NA	TRBV13	NA	TRBJ1-3	CASSDRHSGNTIYF	TGTGCCAGCAGCGACCGCCACTCTGGAAACACCATATATTTT
TRBD2	TRBV7-9	once	TRBJ2-4	CASSVLAGTGAKNIQYF	TGTGCCAGCAGCGTACTAGCGGGGACGGGGGCCAAAAACATTCAGTACTTC
TRBD2	TRBV4-2	few	TRBJ2-7	CASSQDNSGGSEQYF	TGTGCCAGCAGCCAAGATAATAGCGGGGGGTCTGAGCAGTACTTC
NA	TRBV20-1	NA	TRBJ1-5	CSASGLVSAGYGNQPQHF	TGCAGTGCTAGTGGCCTAGTTAGCGCAGGGTATGGCAATCAGCCCCAGCATTTT
NA	TRBV6-5	NA	TRBJ2-5	CASSYNGGETQYF	TGTGCCAGCAGTTACAATGGGGGAGAGACCCAGTACTTC
NA	TRBV20-1	few	TRBJ1-1	CSPRPQTRNTEAFF	TGCAGTCCCCGTCCTCAAACCCGGAACACTGAAGCTTTCTTT
NA	TRBV11-2	NA	TRBJ2-7	CASSPASDGQQYF	TGTGCCAGCAGCCCAGCCAGTGATGGGCAGCAGTACTTC
NA	TRBV20-1	NA	TRBJ2-7	CSARRDYEQYF	TGCAGTGCTAGGAGGGACTACGAGCAGTACTTC